This T cell receptor beta chain derives from a study of cytomegalovirus exposure and HLA in healthy donors. Trimming left V 7 bases short and J 0 bases short, with 16 bases between. Germline V gene sequence: CDR1 LNHDA, CDR2 SQIVND (reference sequence). This CDR3 spans 16 amino acids. PCR involved 60 Vbeta and 13 Jbeta primers. Only in-frame clones appear in the TCRdb table, and some are missing; sequencing was by immunoSEQ multiplex PCR. Here the sample spans 90,000 to 100,000 clones, around three fifths being singletons. This receptor was identified in a man aged 25 to 40 in good health and CMV-seronegative. The J gene is TRBJ1-3, the V gene TRBV19; D possibly corresponds to TRBD1 (6 bases). Material: PBMCs. The CDR3 here is CASTTRQELSGNTIYF. The DNA for the CDR3 is TGTGCCAGTACCACTCGACAGGAGCTCTCTGGAAACACCATATATTTT.